This entry lists 27 T cell receptor beta chains sequenced from one sample in a study of blood T cell repertoires in COVID-19. Sequencing used immunoSEQ multiplex PCR; TCRdb keeps in-frame clones, though not all of them. The sample lists around 450,000 clones; roughly 91% were seen once. The sequencing sample was made of PBMCs or T cells enriched from blood (not recorded which). All receptors derive from a man aged 18 to 30 who had recovered from COVID-19.

V and J are TRBV3-1 (or the pseudogene TRBV3-2) and TRBJ2-1; 13 nucleotides line up with TRBD2. The J segment lost 3 bases and the V segment lost 4 bases, leaving 3 bases of the junction unmatched. Per the germline V gene, CDR1 is LGHDT and CDR2 is YNNKEL (reference sequence). This CDR3 contains 16 residues. The CDR3, as DNA: TGTGCCAGCAGCCGGACTAGCGGGAGAGGCTACAATGAGCAGTTCTTC. Translated, it gives CASSRTSGRGYNEQFF.

This chain joins TRBV19 and TRBJ1-5; D is possibly TRBD1 (5 bases). CDR1 and CDR2 from the germline V gene are LNHDA and SQIVND (reference sequence). The CDR3 length is 15 residues. V was clipped by 8 bases and J by 0 bases, with 14 bases between them. The DNA of the CDR3 is TGTGCCAGTGCCCAAGGGGTTTATAGCAATCAGCCCCAGCATTTT. It encodes CASAQGVYSNQPQHF.

The chain joins TRBV28 to TRBJ1-2; 9 bases fit TRBD1. The CDR3 sequence is 13 residues long. J lost 9 bases, V lost 3 bases, and 5 bases had no gene match. Germline V gene sequence: CDR1 MDHEN, CDR2 SYDVKM. The CDR3 DNA is TGTGCCAGCAGTTTGGGACAGGGAGGCAGCTACACCTTC. Translated: CASSLGQGGSYTF.

For the CDR3, the DNA is TGTGCCAGCAGTACCCCCCGGCTAGAAGGGGCGAGGAACATTCAGTACTTC. This sequence encodes CASSTPRLEGARNIQYF. This chain joins TRBV28 and TRBJ2-4; D may be TRBD1 (5 bases). Germline CDR1 MDHEN, CDR2 SYDVKM. The CDR3 consists of 17 residues. V lost 5 bases and J lost 7, with 24 bases in between.

This chain links TRBV6-2 or TRBV6-3 with TRBJ2-5, with 9 bases lining up with TRBD1. The V gene's germline CDR1 is MNHEY and CDR2 SVGEGT. V gave up 1 base and J gave up 4 bases; unmatched junction bases: 1. CDR3 size: 14 residues. The CDR3 sequence: CASSYYRGRETQYF. CDR3 DNA: TGTGCCAGCAGTTACTACAGGGGGCGAGAGACCCAGTACTTC.

The chain has TRBV5-1 and TRBJ2-3; D gene unclear. There are 14 residues in the CDR3. The V end was cut by 2 bases, the J end by 2 bases, with 9 bases between. The germline V gene encodes CDR1 SGHRS and CDR2 YFSETQ. The CDR3 DNA is TGCGCCAGCAGCTTACTAACGACCACAGATACGCAGTATTTT. Encoded protein: CASSLLTTTDTQYF.

This clone was found a few times. Other DNA sequences of this sample code for an identical CDR3. The gene calls are TRBV2 and TRBJ1-5, with D hard to call. Trimming cost V 4 bases and J 1 base, with 5 bases left between them. CDR1 SNHLY and CDR2 FYNNEI come from the germline V gene. The CDR3 spans 13 residues. CDR3 region: CASSAGSNQPQHF. In DNA, the CDR3 is TGTGCCAGCAGTGCAGGAAGCAATCAGCCCCAGCATTTT.

The chain combines TRBV30 with TRBJ1-2; D unclear. The CDR3 length is 14 residues. V lost 1 base and J 0 bases, leaving 9 bases between the germline ends. In germline, CDR1 is GTSNPN, CDR2 SVGIG (reference sequence). The CDR3 protein is CAWSDRETNYGYTF. The CDR3 DNA reads as TGTGCCTGGAGTGATCGCGAAACTAACTATGGCTACACCTTC.

The rearrangement uses TRBV19 and TRBJ1-1, with D possibly being TRBD1 (5 bases). Trimming left V 8 bases short and J 1 base short, with 17 bases between. The germline CDR1 and CDR2 sequences are LNHDA and SQIVND (reference sequence). The CDR3 is 15 amino acids. The CDR3 DNA reads TGTGCCAGTTCTCGGGGGTTAGGGCGGAACACTGAAGCTTTCTTT. Its translation: CASSRGLGRNTEAFF.

J is TRBJ1-1 and V is TRBV5-1; 7 bases are a match to TRBD1. The germline V gene has CDR1 SGHRS and CDR2 YFSETQ. The CDR3 length is 14 residues. Trimming took 4 bases from V and 8 from J; bases not matched to a gene: 11. Written as DNA, the CDR3 is TGCGCCAGCAGCATAAAACAGGGGCCGGGGGAAGCTTTCTTT. Its translation: CASSIKQGPGEAFF.

This clone showed up just once. The chain recombines TRBV9 with TRBJ1-2; 8 positions match TRBD1. CDR1 SGDLS and CDR2 YYNGEE come from the germline V gene. V dropped 4 bases and J dropped 4; count of bases not matched to a gene: 9. The CDR3 contains 15 residues. In DNA, the CDR3 is TGTGCCAGCAGCTATCCGGGGACAGGTCGCTATGGCTACACCTTC. Translated: CASSYPGTGRYGYTF.

The chain employs TRBV28 and TRBJ1-2; D possibly corresponds to TRBD1 (5 bases). This CDR3 comprises 13 residues. Germline CDR1 reads MDHEN; CDR2 reads SYDVKM. V lost 6 bases and J 1 base, leaving 9 bases between the germline ends. Here the CDR3 reads CASSSGGNYGYTF. The CDR3 region has the DNA TGTGCCAGCAGCTCGGGGGGTAACTATGGCTACACCTTC.

The V and J genes are TRBV2 and TRBJ1-5; TRBD1 is a possible D gene (5 bases). The CDR3 extends over 14 amino acids. Germline CDR1 and CDR2: SNHLY and FYNNEI. V lost 4 bases, J lost 4 bases, and 11 bases lay in between. The CDR3 here is CASSVMQGNQPQHF. The CDR3 coding sequence is TGTGCCAGCAGTGTTATGCAGGGAAATCAGCCCCAGCATTTT.

The chain combines TRBV4-1 with TRBJ1-1, with D unclear. Germline CDR1 reads MGHRA; CDR2 reads YSYEKL. There are 15 residues in the CDR3. V was clipped by 4 bases and J by 1 base, with 13 bases between them. CDR3 sequence: CASSRIPGTNTEAFF. The CDR3 nucleotides read TGCGCCAGCAGCCGCATCCCGGGAACGAACACTGAAGCTTTCTTT.

V and J are TRBV6-5 and TRBJ1-4; D remains unclear. The length of the CDR3 is 11 residues. Trimming cost V 4 bases and J 8 bases, with 5 bases left between them. Germline V gives CDR1 MNHEY, CDR2 SVGAGI. CDR3: CASSSQEKLFF. The DNA for the CDR3 is TGTGCCAGCAGTTCCCAGGAAAAACTGTTTTTT.

The chain combines TRBV12-3 or TRBV12-4 with TRBJ2-5; D is unclear. V was cut by 8 bases and J by 5 bases, with 12 bases left in between. The CDR3 contains 12 residues. CDR3 region: CASRLSWETQYF. The CDR3 region has the DNA TGTGCCAGCCGTCTGAGCTGGGAGACCCAGTACTTC.

On this clone: The sample holds other DNA sequences that translate to the same CDR3. J is TRBJ1-5 and V is TRBV28; D might be TRBD1 (5 bases). CDR3 size: 15 residues. V was trimmed by 5 bases and J by 0 bases, leaving 11 bases between them. Germline CDR1 is MDHEN and CDR2 is SYDVKM. The CDR3 spells CASSPGQASNQPQHF. DNA for the CDR3: TGTGCCAGCAGTCCAGGACAAGCTAGCAATCAGCCCCAGCATTTT.

The rearrangement uses TRBV4-1 and TRBJ1-6, with D hard to call. V was trimmed by 1 base and J by 9 bases, leaving 16 bases between them. In germline, CDR1 is MGHRA, CDR2 YSYEKL. The length of the CDR3 is 16 residues. The CDR3 sequence: CASSQAIQLPTSPLHF. The CDR3 coding sequence is TGCGCCAGCAGCCAAGCCATCCAACTTCCAACTTCACCCCTCCACTTT.

The genes are TRBV19 and TRBJ1-1, with TRBD1 as a possible D gene (6 bases). Trimming pared 5 bases from V and 0 bases from J, leaving 10 bases between. Germline values: CDR1 LNHDA, CDR2 SQIVND (reference sequence). The CDR3 length is 14 residues. The CDR3 reads CASSADRLNTEAFF. The CDR3 coding sequence is TGTGCCAGTAGTGCCGACAGGTTGAACACTGAAGCTTTCTTT.

The genes are TRBV19 and TRBJ1-1; D unresolved. Deletions cut 7 bases from V and 4 bases from J, with 22 bases between. There are 16 residues in the CDR3. Germline-derived CDR1 and CDR2 are LNHDA and SQIVND (reference sequence). The CDR3 here is CASKPVGLFPVTEAFF. CDR3 bases: TGTGCCAGTAAGCCAGTCGGACTCTTCCCAGTCACTGAAGCTTTCTTT.

This sequence joins TRBV12-5 and TRBJ1-5, with 7 bases that match TRBD1. Germline CDR1 reads LGHNT; CDR2 reads FRNRAP. This CDR3 contains 16 residues. J gave up 4 bases and V 5 bases, and 11 bases lay outside the gene matches. The CDR3 protein is CASGADRAGRNQPQHF. The CDR3 nucleotides read TGTGCTAGTGGTGCCGACAGGGCGGGCCGTAATCAGCCCCAGCATTTT.

This clone occurred many times. The gene calls are TRBV6-4 and TRBJ1-2, with no clear D. CDR3 length: 12 residues. Germline CDR1 reads MRHNA; CDR2 reads SNTAGT. Trimming stripped 3 bases from V and 3 bases from J, with 5 bases between. The CDR3 DNA follows: TGTGCCAGCAGTGAGCGGGACTATGGCTACACCTTC. Translating it yields CASSERDYGYTF.

The chain has TRBV19 and TRBJ2-1; TRBD2 matches 7 bases. Germline lookup yields CDR1 LNHDA and CDR2 SQIVND (reference sequence). V lost 4 bases to trimming and J lost 8 bases; unmatched junction nucleotides: 14. This CDR3 is 16 amino acids long. In DNA, the CDR3 is TGTGCCAGTAGTACCCGCGGAAGCCGACTAGCCCATGAGCAGTTCTTC. Translated, it gives CASSTRGSRLAHEQFF.

The rearrangement links TRBV11-2 to TRBJ2-6, with a tentative D call TRBD2 (6 bases). The length of the CDR3 is 15 residues. Germline V gene sequence: CDR1 SGHAT, CDR2 FQNNGV. The V end was cut by 4 bases, the J end by 2 bases, with 9 bases between. The CDR3 spells CASSSTRTGANVLTF. CDR3 in DNA: TGTGCCAGCAGCTCGACTAGGACTGGGGCCAACGTCCTGACTTTC.

The chain uses TRBV7-9 and TRBJ1-1; TRBD1 matches 9 bases. Unmatched junction bases numbered 4, after V lost 5 bases and J lost 0 bases. The CDR3 covers 15 residues. Germline CDR1 and CDR2: SEHNR and FQNEAQ (reference sequence). CDR3 loop: CASSPGQGLNTEAFF. The CDR3 region has the DNA TGTGCCAGCAGCCCGGGACAGGGATTGAACACTGAAGCTTTCTTT.

The J gene is TRBJ1-2, the V gene TRBV7-9; the D gene is possibly TRBD1 (6 bases). V was clipped by 3 bases and J by 8 bases, with 13 bases between them. The CDR3 totals 13 residues. Germline V gene data show CDR1 as SEHNR and CDR2 as FQNEAQ (reference sequence). CDR3 nucleotide sequence: TGTGCCAGCAGCTTCAGGGGCAGGGACGGCTACACCTTC. Protein: CASSFRGRDGYTF.

This clone was recorded a few times. This chain uses TRBV6-5 with TRBJ1-1; possibly TRBD1 for D (6 bases). The CDR3 runs to 13 residues. V was trimmed by 7 bases and J by 3 bases, leaving 12 bases between them. Per germline, CDR1 MNHEY and CDR2 SVGAGI. The CDR3 loop is CASMTGVDTEAFF. DNA for the CDR3: TGTGCCAGCATGACAGGCGTCGACACTGAAGCTTTCTTT.